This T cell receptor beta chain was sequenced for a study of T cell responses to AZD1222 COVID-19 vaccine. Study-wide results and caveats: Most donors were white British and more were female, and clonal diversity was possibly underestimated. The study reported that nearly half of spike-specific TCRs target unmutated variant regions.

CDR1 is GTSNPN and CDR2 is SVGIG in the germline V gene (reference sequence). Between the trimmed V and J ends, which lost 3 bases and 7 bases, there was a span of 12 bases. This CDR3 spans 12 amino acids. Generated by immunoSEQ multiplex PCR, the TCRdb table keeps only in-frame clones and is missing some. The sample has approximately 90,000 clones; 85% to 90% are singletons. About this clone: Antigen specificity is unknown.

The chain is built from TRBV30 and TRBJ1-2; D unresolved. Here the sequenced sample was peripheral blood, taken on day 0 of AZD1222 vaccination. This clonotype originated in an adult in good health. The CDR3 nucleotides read TGTGCCTGGAGGGACTTACGGGGTGGCTACACCTTC. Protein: CAWRDLRGGYTF.